These 24 T cell receptor beta chains were all obtained from the same sample, sequenced in a study of a mutant IDH1 vaccine in newly diagnosed glioma (dated by TCRdb to about 2021). For these receptors, no antigen is known. Library preparation was by the immunoSEQ multiplex PCR assay. TCRdb obtained this table from immuneACCESS and retained in-frame rearrangements with V and J assigned. These tables miss some clones; where compared with another copy, unresolved V genes account for less than half of the shortfall, and the remainder is unexplained. The table for this sample lists tens of thousands of clones; approximately 92% of them were counted only once. The top ten clones comprise about 1.6% of the sample. The time point label for this specimen denotes: week 35, safety follow-up. Each vaccine dose, consisting of 300 ug of a 20-mer mutant IDH1 peptide in Montanide, was administered subcutaneously with topical imiquimod.

Sequenced material: PBMCs, taken from a glioma patient whose treatment included an IDH1 peptide vaccine. All receptors derive from a man aged 35-49 years with glioma.

The chain couples TRBV10-3 to TRBJ2-1; 11 bases are shared with TRBD2. In germline, CDR1 is ENHRY, CDR2 SYGVKD. CDR3 length equals 16 residues. The V and J ends lost 5 bases and 6 bases, in that order; junction bases with no gene match: 9. For the CDR3, the DNA is TGTGCCATCAGTCCGACTAGCGGGGACAAGACCAATGAGCAGTTCTTC. Translation: CAISPTSGDKTNEQFF.

This rearrangement joins TRBV23-1 to TRBJ2-7; D remains ambiguous. TRBV23-1 is recorded as an ORF, its role being uncertain. The ends were cut back, 9 bases at V and 7 bases at J, with 16 bases in the middle. This CDR3 has 12 amino acids. The CDR3 spells CASRSGVGEQYF. As DNA, the CDR3 is TGCGCCAGTCGGTCAGGAGTGGGAGAGCAGTACTTC.

This clone has only one observation. The chain couples TRBV5-5 to TRBJ1-5; D is undetermined. Per germline, CDR1 SGHKS and CDR2 YYEKEE (reference sequence). This CDR3 spans 17 amino acids. The V end lost 4 bases, the J end lost 3 bases, and 20 bases lay between the germline ends. For the CDR3, the DNA is TGTGCCAGCAGCGCACAACCGGAACGGACGGTCAATCAGCCCCAGCATTTT. Its translation: CASSAQPERTVNQPQHF.

The CDR3 DNA reads as TGTGCCAGCAGCTCCCTTCCAGGGCCATTCAATGAGCAGTTCTTC. This gives the protein CASSSLPGPFNEQFF. V is TRBV7-8 and J is TRBJ2-1; a possible D gene is TRBD1 (5 bases). Per the germline V gene, CDR1 is SGHVS and CDR2 is FQNEAQ. This CDR3 is built from 15 residues. V lost 4 bases and J 6 bases, leaving 16 bases between the germline ends.

The chain employs TRBV4-1 and TRBJ1-5; D might be TRBD1 (5 bases). The CDR3 runs to 15 residues. Trimming pared 0 bases from V and 7 bases from J, leaving 13 bases between. CDR1 and CDR2 (germline): MGHRA, YSYEKL. The CDR3 nucleotides are TGCGCCAGCAGCCAAGAACCGACAGTGGGGCAGCCCCAGCATTTT. It translates to CASSQEPTVGQPQHF.

This CDR3 is CASSQVLAVAGSQPQHF. CDR3 sequence (DNA): TGCGCCAGCAGCCAAGTTCTGGCAGTCGCGGGAAGTCAGCCCCAGCATTTT. The chain recombines TRBV4-1 with TRBJ1-5, with unresolved D. The germline V gene encodes CDR1 MGHRA and CDR2 YSYEKL. This CDR3 spans 17 amino acids. Between the trimmed V and J ends, which lost 1 base and 6 bases, there was a span of 19 bases.

The V and J genes are TRBV29-1 and TRBJ1-5, with D uncertain. Per germline, CDR1 SQVTM and CDR2 ANQGSEA. V dropped 5 bases and J dropped 7 bases, with 21 bases sitting between them. CDR3 length equals 15 residues. CDR3 amino acids: CSVQKDGGRGQPQHF. CDR3 nucleotides: TGCAGCGTTCAAAAGGACGGCGGACGAGGCCAGCCCCAGCATTTT.

V usage is TRBV28 and J usage is TRBJ1-6; the D is unclear. Germline lookup yields CDR1 MDHEN and CDR2 SYDVKM. Trimming took off 0 bases at V and 9 bases at J, with 3 bases between the two ends. CDR3 size: 12 residues. CDR3: CASSLWGSPLHF. CDR3 nucleotides: TGTGCCAGCAGTTTATGGGGTTCACCCCTCCACTTT.

The chain carries TRBV18 and TRBJ2-3, with 9 positions matching TRBD1. Germline CDR1 reads KGHSH; CDR2 reads LQKENI. With 1 base clipped from V and 4 bases from J, the junction kept 9 bases outside the gene matches. The CDR3 consists of 17 residues. The CDR3 loop reads CASSPRGGTGGPDTQYF. The CDR3, as DNA: TGTGCCAGCTCACCACGAGGGGGAACAGGGGGCCCAGATACGCAGTATTTT.

This clone was seen only a few times. The rearrangement uses TRBV6-4 and TRBJ2-1, with 12 bases aligning to TRBD2. V dropped 5 bases and J dropped 4; count of bases not matched to a gene: 3. Germline CDR1 and CDR2: MRHNA and SNTAGT. This CDR3 is 15 amino acids long. CDR3 sequence: CASSRLAGEYNEQFF. DNA of the CDR3: TGTGCCAGCAGTCGACTAGCGGGAGAATACAATGAGCAGTTCTTC.

This clone was recorded once. The chain recombines TRBV7-9 with TRBJ1-2; no definite D call. The CDR3 is made up of 11 amino acids. The V gene's germline CDR1 is SEHNR and CDR2 FQNEAQ (reference sequence). V lost 1 base, J lost 5 bases, and 2 bases lay in between. The CDR3 nucleotides are TGTGCCAGCAGCTTAGAATATGGCTACACCTTC. This translates into CASSLEYGYTF.

The rearrangement joins TRBV28 to TRBJ2-6; D perhaps matches TRBD2 (5 bases). The CDR3 runs 18 residues. Trimming took off 7 bases at V and 1 base at J, with 20 bases between the two ends. CDR1 is MDHEN, CDR2 SYDVKM, per germline. CDR3 region: CASMGPGRRSSGANVLTF. Here the CDR3 DNA reads TGTGCCAGCATGGGTCCCGGTAGGAGGAGTTCTGGGGCCAACGTCCTGACTTTC.

The chain carries TRBV27 and TRBJ2-7; 7 bases map to TRBD1. In germline, CDR1 is MNHEY, CDR2 SMNVEV (reference sequence). The CDR3 extends over 15 amino acids. With 3 bases clipped from V and 5 bases from J, the junction kept 10 bases outside the gene matches. The CDR3 is CASSFLRDRDHEQYF. Written as DNA, the CDR3 is TGTGCCAGCAGTTTTCTTCGGGACAGAGATCACGAGCAGTACTTC.

The gene calls are TRBV10-1 and TRBJ1-4; D might be TRBD1 (5 bases). Germline assignment: CDR1 WNHNN and CDR2 SYGVQD (reference sequence). CDR3 length: 12 amino acids. Trimming left V 3 bases short and J 15 bases short, with 14 bases between. The CDR3 is CASSDTGDPLFF. As DNA, the CDR3 is TGCGCCAGCAGTGACACCGGGGACCCTTTGTTTTTT.

The chain has TRBV5-1 and TRBJ2-7, with D perhaps assigned TRBD1 or TRBD2 (6 bases each). V was shortened by 0 bases and J by 3 bases, with 10 bases between the two germline ends. CDR3 length equals 14 residues. Germline assignment: CDR1 SGHRS and CDR2 YFSETQ. CDR3 protein: CASSLVQGGYEQYV. The CDR3 DNA reads TGCGCCAGCAGCTTGGTACAGGGAGGCTACGAGCAGTACGTC.

The chain carries TRBV5-4 and TRBJ1-2; the match to TRBD1 covers 8 bases. Germline lookup yields CDR1 SGHNT and CDR2 YYREEE (reference sequence). The CDR3 has 15 residues. Germline trimming cut 2 bases from V and 2 bases from J; bases unmatched to any gene: 5. Here the CDR3 reads CASSLGRDRNYGYTF. For the CDR3, the DNA is TGTGCCAGCAGCTTAGGTCGGGACAGGAACTATGGCTACACCTTC.

This clone was observed once. This chain connects TRBV10-1 to TRBJ2-1, with D uncertain. Between the trimmed V and J ends, which lost 2 bases and 10 bases, there was a span of 3 bases. The CDR3 totals 10 residues. Germline V gene sequence: CDR1 WNHNN, CDR2 SYGVQD (reference sequence). CDR3 protein: CASSEREQFF. The DNA for the CDR3 is TGCGCCAGCAGTGAGAGGGAGCAGTTCTTC.

This clone came up a few times. The J gene is TRBJ2-2, the V gene TRBV2; tentatively, D is TRBD1 (6 bases). In germline, CDR1 is SNHLY, CDR2 FYNNEI. The V end was cut by 6 bases, the J end by 0 bases, with 14 bases between. The CDR3 contains 16 residues. CDR3 region: CASSDNRAANTGELFF. The CDR3 DNA sequence: TGTGCCAGCAGCGATAACAGGGCCGCGAACACCGGGGAGCTGTTTTTT.

This chain uses TRBV5-1 with TRBJ2-3; tentative D call: TRBD1 (6 bases). V gave up 2 bases and J gave up 4 bases, with 11 bases separating them. Germline V CDR1 and CDR2: SGHRS, YFSETQ. This CDR3 has 14 residues. For the CDR3, the DNA is TGCGCCAGCAGCTTACAGGGCCTGTCAGATACGCAGTATTTT. Translation gives CASSLQGLSDTQYF.

The chain has TRBV11-2 and TRBJ2-5; D gene ambiguous. Trimming removed 5 bases at V and 2 bases at J, with 9 bases between. CDR3 length equals 13 residues. From germline, CDR1 is SGHAT and CDR2 FQNNGV. The CDR3 region has the DNA TGTGCCAGCAGCCGCTCGGGTCAAGAGACCCAGTACTTC. Translation: CASSRSGQETQYF.

This chain links TRBV21-1 with TRBJ2-7; the D segment call TRBD1 is taken from the table without a DNA check. TRBV21-1 is a pseudogene locus. The CDR3 sequence is 15 residues long. In DNA form, the CDR3 reads TGTGCCAGCAGCAAAGCTAAAGGGGGTGCCTACGAGCAGTACTTC. Translation gives CASSKAKGGAYEQYF.

This chain connects TRBV6-1 to TRBJ1-1; D not resolved. The length of the CDR3 is 15 residues. CDR1 MNHNS and CDR2 SASEGT come from the germline V gene. Trimming took 7 bases from V and 1 from J, leaving 16 bases between them. CDR3: CASTSAPEPNTEAFF. The CDR3 DNA follows: TGTGCCAGCACATCGGCACCGGAGCCGAACACTGAAGCTTTCTTT.

This chain joins TRBV7-9 and TRBJ1-1, with D perhaps TRBD1 (5 bases). Trimming pared 7 bases from V and 4 bases from J, leaving 19 bases between. The CDR3 sequence is 15 residues long. CDR1 and CDR2 (germline): SEHNR, FQNEAQ (reference sequence). As DNA, the CDR3 is TGTGCCAGCACAAACCGGGAGGGGTCCGTCACTGAAGCTTTCTTT. It encodes CASTNREGSVTEAFF.

This chain uses TRBV10-1 with TRBJ2-1; the D gene is possibly TRBD2 (7 bases). The CDR3 length is 22 residues. Looked up from germline, CDR1 is WNHNN and CDR2 is SYGVQD (reference sequence). V was shortened by 2 bases and J by 1 base, with 30 bases between the two germline ends. The CDR3 DNA reads as TGCGCCAGCAGTGAGCTATCCGCAGACCGGGGACGGGGGGCTTTTTCCTACAATGAGCAGTTCTTC. Protein product: CASSELSADRGRGAFSYNEQFF.